What follows is one T cell receptor (beta chain) and its context. V was trimmed by 5 bases and J by 8 bases, leaving 18 bases between them. The CDR3 runs to 13 residues. Germline CDR1 reads GTSNPN; CDR2 reads SVGIG (reference sequence). Measured with immunoSEQ multiplex PCR; TCRdb has only the in-frame clones, and not every one. The sample lists just under 45,000 clones; around 96% were seen once. This entry is derived from a study of T cell changes during pregnancy in multiple sclerosis. The receptor was derived from a female donor with multiple sclerosis, enrolled in a pregnancy study. The chain has TRBV30 and TRBJ1-2; maybe TRBD1 (6 bases). The sequences come from peripheral blood, collected in the second trimester of pregnancy. The DNA for the CDR3 is TGTGCCTGGCAAAGGGGGGGAGGGTACGGCTACACCTTC. Its translation is CAWQRGGGYGYTF.